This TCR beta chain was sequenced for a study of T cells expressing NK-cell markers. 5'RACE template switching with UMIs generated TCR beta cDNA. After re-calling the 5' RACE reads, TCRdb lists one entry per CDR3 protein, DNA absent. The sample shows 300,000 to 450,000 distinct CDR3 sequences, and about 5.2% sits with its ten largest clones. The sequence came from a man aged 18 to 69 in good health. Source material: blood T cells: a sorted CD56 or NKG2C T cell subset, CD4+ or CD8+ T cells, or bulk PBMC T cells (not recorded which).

The CDR3 region is CSVEGWGNTQYF. The chain is built from TRBV29-1 and TRBJ2-3. The CDR3 runs to 12 residues. Germline V CDR1 and CDR2: SQVTM, ANQGSEA.